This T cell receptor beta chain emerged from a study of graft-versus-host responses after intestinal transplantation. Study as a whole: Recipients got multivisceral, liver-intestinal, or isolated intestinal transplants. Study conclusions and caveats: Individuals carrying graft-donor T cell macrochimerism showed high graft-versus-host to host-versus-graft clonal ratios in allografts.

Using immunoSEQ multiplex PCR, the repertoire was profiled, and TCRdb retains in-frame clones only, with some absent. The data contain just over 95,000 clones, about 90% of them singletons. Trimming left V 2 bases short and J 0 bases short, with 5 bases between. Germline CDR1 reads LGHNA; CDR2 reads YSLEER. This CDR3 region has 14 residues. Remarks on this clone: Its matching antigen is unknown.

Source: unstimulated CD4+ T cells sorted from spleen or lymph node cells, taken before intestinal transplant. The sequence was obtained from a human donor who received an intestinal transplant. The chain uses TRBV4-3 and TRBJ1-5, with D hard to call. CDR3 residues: CASSQRNSNQPQHF. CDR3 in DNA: TGCGCCAGCAGCCAACGTAATAGCAATCAGCCCCAGCATTTT.